These T cell receptor beta chains were read from a single sample in a study of T-cell memory formation after mild COVID-19. TCRdb analysed the 5' RACE reads with MiXCR anew, one entry per CDR3 protein. The top ten hold about 12% of the sample, which has hundreds of thousands of distinct CDR3 sequences, approximately 18% seen once. Sequencing used PBMCs or a T cell subset sorted from them (not recorded which). The source is an adult woman who had mild COVID-19 (a few samples of this study predate the infection). Cell type and time point are not known. Both conserved end residues are part of each CDR3. D genes are given only for firm matches. Only part of the rows carry a size: once, few, many, or a class if the clone is expanded.

clone_size,v_call,d_call,j_call,cdr3_nt,cdr3_aa
NA,TRBV6-5,NA,TRBJ1-4,TGTGCCAGCTCCCTTGTCCGGGGACGGGAAAAACTGTTTTTT,CASSLVRGREKLFF
few,TRBV3-1,NA,TRBJ2-5,TGTGCCAGCAGCGAAACGAGTGACCAGAAGACCCAGTACTTC,CASSETSDQKTQYF
few,TRBV4-1,TRBD1,TRBJ1-2,TGCGCCAGCAGTCTCAACCCGGGACAGGCGTCGGGCGGCTACACCTTC,CASSLNPGQASGGYTF
NA,TRBV12-3/TRBV12-4,TRBD2,TRBJ2-3,TGTGCCAGCAGCCCACTGGGGACTAGCGGGGTTAGCACAGATACGCAGTATTTT,CASSPLGTSGVSTDTQYF
few,TRBV6-2/TRBV6-3,TRBD2,TRBJ2-2,TGTGCCAGCAGTCTACCGGGACTAGCGGGAGGAAGCGGGGAGCTGTTTTTT,CASSLPGLAGGSGELFF
few,TRBV7-2,NA,TRBJ2-3,TGTGCCAGCAGCTTACCGACCGGTGGCACAGATACGCAGTATTTT,CASSLPTGGTDTQYF
few,TRBV12-3/TRBV12-4,TRBD2,TRBJ2-5,TGTGCCAGCAGTTTCCTAGCGGGGGCGAGAGAGACCCAGTACTTC,CASSFLAGARETQYF
few,TRBV3-1,NA,TRBJ2-1,TGTGCCAGCAGCCAGGTTCGGTCATTCAATGAGCAGTTCTTC,CASSQVRSFNEQFF
NA,TRBV6-5,TRBD2,TRBJ2-7,TGTGCCAGCACTCCAGCGGGGAACTCCTACGAGCAGTACTTC,CASTPAGNSYEQYF
few,TRBV15,TRBD1,TRBJ2-6,TGTGCCACCAGCAGAGATTATCCCGGGCAAACAGGGGCTGGGGCCAACGTCCTGACTTTC,CATSRDYPGQTGAGANVLTF
few,TRBV7-9,NA,TRBJ1-1,TGTGCCAGCAGCCCAGTGGCGGGGACTGAAGCTTTCTTT,CASSPVAGTEAFF
NA,TRBV11-2,NA,TRBJ2-3,TGTGCCAGCAGCTTATGGAGTTCCGCGGGTCACAATACGCAGTATTTT,CASSLWSSAGHNTQYF
NA,TRBV7-9,TRBD2,TRBJ2-1,TGTGCCAGCAGCCTCGGACTAGCGGAACACAATGAGCAGTTCTTC,CASSLGLAEHNEQFF
few,TRBV25-1,NA,TRBJ1-3,TGTGCCAGCAGTGAGGCAGGGTACAGAAACACCATATATTTT,CASSEAGYRNTIYF
many,TRBV5-1,NA,TRBJ1-1,TGCGCCAGCAGCCCCATTTCGGGGGACACTGAAGCTTTCTTT,CASSPISGDTEAFF
NA,TRBV20-1,NA,TRBJ1-2,TGCAGTGCTAGAGATGGCAGGGATGTTGAAGGCTACACCTTC,CSARDGRDVEGYTF
NA,TRBV9,TRBD1,TRBJ1-2,TGTGCCAGCAGCGTAAGCGGGACAGGGGGCGTTGGCTACACCTTC,CASSVSGTGGVGYTF